The rows below give T cell receptor beta chains drawn from one sample of a study of blood T cell repertoires in COVID-19. Clones were read by immunoSEQ multiplex PCR, and TCRdb kept only the in-frame ones, dropping some. The sample records tens of thousands of clones, 75% to 90% being singletons. Sequenced input: peripheral blood. These receptors were taken from an elderly man with active or convalescent COVID-19. CDR3s include the opening cysteine and the closing phenylalanine or tryptophan. Fields, in order: CDR3 DNA, CDR3 protein, clone size, D gene, J gene, V gene. A D gene is named only where the DNA matches it firmly. A clone size is listed for some rows: how often the clone was seen (once, few, many), or a class if it is expanded.

cdr3_nt: TGTGCCAGCAGGCTTGGAGGGCTTGACTACAATGAGCAGTTCTTC
cdr3_aa: CASRLGGLDYNEQFF
clone_size: medium-sized
d_call: .
j_call: TRBJ2-1
v_call: TRBV9

cdr3_nt: TGTGCCAGCTCACTCATCAACAGGGGGAGAACAGATACGCAGTATTTT
cdr3_aa: CASSLINRGRTDTQYF
clone_size: .
d_call: TRBD1
j_call: TRBJ2-3
v_call: TRBV18

cdr3_nt: TGCGCCAGCAGCCCGGGACTAGCGGGGGGACTCACCGGGGAGCTGTTTTTT
cdr3_aa: CASSPGLAGGLTGELFF
clone_size: few
d_call: TRBD2
j_call: TRBJ2-2
v_call: TRBV5-1

cdr3_nt: TGTGCCACCAGTGACCCTGGCTACCGGGGGACCCAGTACTTC
cdr3_aa: CATSDPGYRGTQYF
clone_size: .
d_call: .
j_call: TRBJ2-5
v_call: TRBV24-1

cdr3_nt: TGTGCCAGCAGCGTAGATTCCGGCGGGAGAATGGTTAACGAGCAGTACTTC
cdr3_aa: CASSVDSGGRMVNEQYF
clone_size: .
d_call: TRBD2
j_call: TRBJ2-7
v_call: TRBV9

cdr3_nt: TGTGCCAGCAGTCTCTTAAGACGGGAAGACTCCTACGAGCAGTACTTC
cdr3_aa: CASSLLRREDSYEQYF
clone_size: .
d_call: .
j_call: TRBJ2-7
v_call: TRBV6-2/TRBV6-3

cdr3_nt: TGTGCCAGCAGCTTAGCCGAGACAGGGTTCACAAACGAGCAGTACTTC
cdr3_aa: CASSLAETGFTNEQYF
clone_size: .
d_call: TRBD1
j_call: TRBJ2-7
v_call: TRBV7-9

cdr3_nt: TGCGCCAGCAGCCATTCCGGGACTAGCGGCAATGAGCAGTTCTTC
cdr3_aa: CASSHSGTSGNEQFF
clone_size: .
d_call: TRBD2
j_call: TRBJ2-1
v_call: TRBV4-1

cdr3_nt: TGTGCCAGCAGTCTGGGACAGGGGATTATAGCTTTCTTT
cdr3_aa: CASSLGQGIIAFF
clone_size: .
d_call: TRBD1
j_call: TRBJ1-1
v_call: TRBV12-3/TRBV12-4

cdr3_nt: TGTGCCAGCAGTTTAGACAGGGGTTTGGAAAAACTGTTTTTT
cdr3_aa: CASSLDRGLEKLFF
clone_size: .
d_call: TRBD1
j_call: TRBJ1-4
v_call: TRBV6-1

cdr3_nt: TGTGCCAGCACCGCCAATGGGGGGGGTGGAGATACGCAGTATTTT
cdr3_aa: CASTANGGGGDTQYF
clone_size: .
d_call: TRBD2
j_call: TRBJ2-3
v_call: TRBV7-2

cdr3_nt: TGTGCCAGCAAACTTAGCGGGAGTACGGTCACCGGGGAGCTGTTTTTT
cdr3_aa: CASKLSGSTVTGELFF
clone_size: .
d_call: TRBD2
j_call: TRBJ2-2
v_call: TRBV11-2

cdr3_nt: TGTGCCAGCAGCCAAGGAACTAGCGGGGGTCAAGAGACCCAGTACTTC
cdr3_aa: CASSQGTSGGQETQYF
clone_size: .
d_call: TRBD2
j_call: TRBJ2-5
v_call: TRBV3-1/TRBV3-2

cdr3_nt: TGTGCCAGCAGCTCCCGAGGGACTAGCGGGAGGGGGAGCACAGATACGCAGTATTTT
cdr3_aa: CASSSRGTSGRGSTDTQYF
clone_size: once
d_call: TRBD2
j_call: TRBJ2-3
v_call: TRBV7-2

cdr3_nt: TGTGCCACCTCCGGAGGCCTAGCGAAGAACACCGGGGAGCTGTTTTTT
cdr3_aa: CATSGGLAKNTGELFF
clone_size: .
d_call: .
j_call: TRBJ2-2
v_call: TRBV27